Below, 14 T cell receptor beta chains from the same sample are listed, as sequenced in a study of OX40 agonist ivuxolimab in advanced cancers. Profiled with immunoSEQ multiplex PCR; TCRdb holds only in-frame clones, not every one. The table has roughly 74,000 clones, around 82% seen once. This material consisted of CD4+ or CD8+ T cells sorted from blood, taken in a trial of the OX40 agonist ivuxolimab. The receptor source for this set is an adult with an advanced solid tumor such as melanoma, head and neck, liver or kidney cancer.

This sequence joins TRBV11-2 and TRBJ2-1; D possibly corresponds to TRBD1 (5 bases). Per the germline V gene, CDR1 is SGHAT and CDR2 is FQNNGV. The CDR3 is 12 amino acids. V shed 5 bases and J shed 12 bases, with 14 bases lying between them. CDR3 bases: TGTGCCAGCAGCGCTGACAGCTCGGCGCAGTTCTTC. Its protein product is CASSADSSAQFF.

The CDR3 nucleotides are TGCGCCAGCAGCTCCGGGACCTATCCTGGAGAGCAGTACTTC. It yields the protein CASSSGTYPGEQYF. V is TRBV5-1 and J is TRBJ2-7; TRBD1 or TRBD2 may be the D gene (5 bases each). The CDR3 sequence is 14 residues long. V shed 3 bases and J shed 7 bases, with 17 bases lying between them. Per the germline V gene, CDR1 is SGHRS and CDR2 is YFSETQ.

V and J are TRBV5-6 and TRBJ1-4; D is perhaps TRBD1 (6 bases). In germline, CDR1 is SGHDT, CDR2 YYEEEE. CDR3 length: 14 residues. With 1 base removed from V and 8 bases from J, the gap between germline ends came to 12 bases. CDR3 region: CASSLMGAREKLFF. The CDR3, as DNA: TGTGCCAGCAGCTTGATGGGGGCGCGAGAAAAACTGTTTTTT. Using reference TRBV5-6 and TRBJ1-4 for the parts outside the CDR3, the full variable domain is DAGVTQSPTHLIKTRGQQVTLRCSPKSGHDTVSWYQQALGQGPQFIFQYYEEEERQRGNFPDRFSGHQFPNYSSELNVNALLLGDSALYLCASSLMGAREKLFFGSGTQLSVL.

Only one count was recorded for this clone. The V call is TRBV5-4, the J call TRBJ2-3; D is ambiguous. V was trimmed by 4 bases and J by 7 bases, leaving 13 bases between them. This CDR3 comprises 13 residues. The germline V gene has CDR1 SGHNT and CDR2 YYREEE (reference sequence). The CDR3 here is CASSGNGLNTQYF. The DNA of the CDR3 is TGTGCCAGCAGCGGGAATGGGTTGAATACGCAGTATTTT.

V and J are TRBV9 and TRBJ2-6; D is ambiguous. V shed 1 base and J shed 0 bases, with 5 bases lying between them. The CDR3 has 15 residues. CDR1 SGDLS and CDR2 YYNGEE come from the germline V gene. CDR3 nucleotide sequence: TGTGCCAGCAGCGTATTCCTCTCTGGGGCCAACGTCCTGACTTTC. Amino acids: CASSVFLSGANVLTF.

The chain links TRBV27 to TRBJ2-7; 7 bases fit TRBD2. The V gene's germline CDR1 is MNHEY and CDR2 SMNVEV (reference sequence). The CDR3 contains 14 residues. Trimming at V came to 7 bases and at J to 3 bases, leaving 9 bases not matched to a gene. The CDR3 sequence: CASKSWGGYYEQYF. Here the CDR3 DNA reads TGTGCCAGCAAGTCCTGGGGGGGGTACTACGAGCAGTACTTC.

The chain carries TRBV25-1 and TRBJ2-5; 7 nucleotides line up with TRBD2. Germline CDR1 reads MGHDK; CDR2 reads SYGVNS. The CDR3 is 14 residues long. Losses at the gene ends were 4 bases for V and 5 bases for J; bases not matched to a gene: 7. The CDR3 DNA reads TGTGCCAGCAGTGGTGTGGGGGGGTTGGAGACCCAGTACTTC. Translating it yields CASSGVGGLETQYF.

Concerning this clone: The identical CDR3 is also encoded by other nucleotide sequences in the sample. J is TRBJ2-7 and V is TRBV7-9; 10 nucleotides match TRBD1. With 3 bases clipped from V and 3 bases from J, the junction kept 2 bases outside the gene matches. The CDR3 loop spans 14 amino acids. The germline gives CDR1 SEHNR, CDR2 FQNEAQ (reference sequence). CDR3 nucleotide sequence: TGTGCCAGCAGCTTTGGACAGGGGGACTACGAGCAGTACTTC. This sequence encodes CASSFGQGDYEQYF.

The J gene is TRBJ1-1, the V gene TRBV30; D remains unclear. The ends were cut back, 1 base at V and 0 bases at J, with 3 bases in the middle. Germline V gene data show CDR1 as GTSNPN and CDR2 as SVGIG (reference sequence). The CDR3 loop spans 12 amino acids. The CDR3 is CAWSGMNTEAFF. The CDR3 DNA is TGTGCCTGGAGTGGGATGAACACTGAAGCTTTCTTT.

The rearrangement joins TRBV5-1 to TRBJ2-7; 8 positions agree with TRBD1. V shed 4 bases, J shed 5 bases, and the junction held 11 bases outside the gene matches. Germline V lookup: CDR1 SGHRS, CDR2 YFSETQ. The CDR3 is made up of 15 amino acids. The CDR3 sequence is CASSVTGVGIHEQYF. CDR3 nucleotide sequence: TGCGCCAGCAGCGTGACAGGGGTAGGAATCCACGAGCAGTACTTC.

The V gene is TRBV7-9, the J gene TRBJ2-1, with D uncertain. There are 14 residues in the CDR3. Trimming took off 2 bases at V and 4 bases at J, with 9 bases between the two ends. CDR1 and CDR2 (germline): SEHNR, FQNEAQ (reference sequence). CDR3 region: CASSLRVDYNEQFF. CDR3 nucleotides: TGTGCCAGCAGCTTAAGAGTCGATTACAATGAGCAGTTCTTC.

The CDR3 region has the DNA TGTGCCAGCTCACCGATTCAGCGGGGGCGCAACAATGAGCAGTTCTTC. Translating gives CASSPIQRGRNNEQFF. This chain connects TRBV18 to TRBJ2-1, with TRBD2 identical over 8 bases. Germline V gives CDR1 KGHSH, CDR2 LQKENI. V shed 3 bases, J shed 5 bases, and the junction held 9 bases outside the gene matches. There are 16 residues in the CDR3.

The chain carries TRBV9 and TRBJ2-5, with 9 bases identical to TRBD2. V trimming: 1 base; J trimming: 4 bases; junction bases outside the gene matches: 5. CDR3 size: 15 residues. Germline V gives CDR1 SGDLS, CDR2 YYNGEE. Written as DNA, the CDR3 is TGTGCCAGCAGCGTATCGGCGGGAGGGGGAGAGACCCAGTACTTC. Translating it yields CASSVSAGGGETQYF.

This clone appeared once. The V and J genes are TRBV7-8 and TRBJ2-6; D is undetermined. Trimming left V 1 base short and J 1 base short, with 14 bases between. This CDR3 has 18 residues. Germline lookup yields CDR1 SGHVS and CDR2 FQNEAQ. For the CDR3, the DNA is TGTGCCAGCAGCTTAGTTTCCAGGTTTTCGTCTGGGGCCAACGTCCTGACTTTC. Its translation is CASSLVSRFSSGANVLTF.